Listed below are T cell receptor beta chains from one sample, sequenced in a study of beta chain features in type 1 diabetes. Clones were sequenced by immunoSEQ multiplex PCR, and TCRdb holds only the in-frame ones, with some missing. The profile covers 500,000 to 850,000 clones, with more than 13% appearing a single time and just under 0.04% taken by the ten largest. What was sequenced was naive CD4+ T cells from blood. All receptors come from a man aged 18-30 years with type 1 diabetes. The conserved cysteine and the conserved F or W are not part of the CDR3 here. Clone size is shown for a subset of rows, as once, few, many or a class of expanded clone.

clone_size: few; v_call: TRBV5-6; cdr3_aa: ASSPSGGQADTQY
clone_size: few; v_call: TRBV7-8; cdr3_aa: ASSSQQEATEAF
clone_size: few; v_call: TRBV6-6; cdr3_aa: ASSQIRGESNQPQH
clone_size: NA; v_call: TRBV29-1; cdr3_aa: SVEGPSLNTEAF
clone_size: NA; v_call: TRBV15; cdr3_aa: ATTDRPGYREAF
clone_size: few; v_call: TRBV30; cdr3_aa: AWTPGEFFYNEQF
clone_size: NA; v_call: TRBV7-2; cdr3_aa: ASSFTPQEPQH
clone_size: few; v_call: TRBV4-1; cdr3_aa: ASSRRDNEQF
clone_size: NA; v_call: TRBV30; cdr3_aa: AWSVRGTAGNEKLF
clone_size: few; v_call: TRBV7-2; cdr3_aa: ASSLSGTSGDSYNEQF
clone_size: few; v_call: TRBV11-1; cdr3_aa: ASSLTDSNYGYT
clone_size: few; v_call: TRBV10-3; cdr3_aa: AISGPGTGAYEQY
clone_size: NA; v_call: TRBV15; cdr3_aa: ATSRGTGPSTDTQY
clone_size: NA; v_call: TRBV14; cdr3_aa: ASSQGRGEQY
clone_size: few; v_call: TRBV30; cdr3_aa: AWSLDSEAF
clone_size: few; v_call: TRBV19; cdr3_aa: ASTGTGRETQY
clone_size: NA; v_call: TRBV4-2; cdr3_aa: ASSQGDITDTQY
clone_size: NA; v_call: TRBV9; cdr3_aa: ASSVGTSSYTDTQY
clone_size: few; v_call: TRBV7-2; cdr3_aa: ASTLPGQETQY
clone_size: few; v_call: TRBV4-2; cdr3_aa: ASSQDFNYNEQF
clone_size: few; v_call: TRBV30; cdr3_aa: AWSARGGSTWGTEAF
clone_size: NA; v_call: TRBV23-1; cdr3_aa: ASTQVGRPWVGGETQY
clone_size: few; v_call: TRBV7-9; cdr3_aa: ASSLKTGANTGELF
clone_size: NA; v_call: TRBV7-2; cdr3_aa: ASSLDPANSYEQY
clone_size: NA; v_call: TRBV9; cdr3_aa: ASSKTGTSSYNEQF
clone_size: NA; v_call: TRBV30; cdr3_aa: AWSVLRGGNQPQH
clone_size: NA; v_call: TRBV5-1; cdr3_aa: ASSLDTSGTREQY
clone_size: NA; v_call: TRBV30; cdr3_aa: AWSRFEKVDGYT